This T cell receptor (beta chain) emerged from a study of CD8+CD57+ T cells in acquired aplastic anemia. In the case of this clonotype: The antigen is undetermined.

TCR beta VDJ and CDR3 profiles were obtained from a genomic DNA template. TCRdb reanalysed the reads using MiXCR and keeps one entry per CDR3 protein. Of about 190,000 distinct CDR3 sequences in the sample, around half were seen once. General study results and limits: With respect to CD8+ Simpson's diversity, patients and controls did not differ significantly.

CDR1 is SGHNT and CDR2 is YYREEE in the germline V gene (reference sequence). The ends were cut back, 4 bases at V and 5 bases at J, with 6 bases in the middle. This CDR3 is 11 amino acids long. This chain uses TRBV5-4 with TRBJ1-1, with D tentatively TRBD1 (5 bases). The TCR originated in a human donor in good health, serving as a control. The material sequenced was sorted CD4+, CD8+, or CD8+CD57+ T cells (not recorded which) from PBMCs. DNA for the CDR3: TGTGCCAGCAGCGGGGGGACTGAAGCTTTCTTT. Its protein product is CASSGGTEAFF.